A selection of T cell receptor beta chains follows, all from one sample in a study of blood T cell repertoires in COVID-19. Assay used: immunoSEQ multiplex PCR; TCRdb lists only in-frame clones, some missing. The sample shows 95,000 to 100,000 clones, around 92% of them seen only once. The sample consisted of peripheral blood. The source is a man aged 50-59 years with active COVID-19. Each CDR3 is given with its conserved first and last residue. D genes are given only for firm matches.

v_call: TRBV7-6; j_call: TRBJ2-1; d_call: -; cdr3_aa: CASSSRVDDEQFF; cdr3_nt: TGTGCCAGCAGCTCCAGGGTGGACGATGAGCAGTTCTTC
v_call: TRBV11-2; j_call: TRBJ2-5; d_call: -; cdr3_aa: CASSFLETQYF; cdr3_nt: TGTGCCAGCAGCTTTCTGGAGACCCAGTACTTC
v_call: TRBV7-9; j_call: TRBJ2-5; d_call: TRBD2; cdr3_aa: CASSLISWLAGETQYF; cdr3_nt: TGTGCCAGCAGCTTAATCTCGTGGCTAGCGGGTGAGACCCAGTACTTC
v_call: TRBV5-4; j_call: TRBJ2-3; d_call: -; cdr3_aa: CASSRLGEDLTDTQYF; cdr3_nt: TGTGCCAGCAGCCGCCTTGGGGAGGACCTCACAGATACGCAGTATTTT
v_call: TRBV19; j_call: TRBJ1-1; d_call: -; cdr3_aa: CASMSWGGMNTEAFF; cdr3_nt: TGTGCCTCGATGAGTTGGGGGGGTATGAACACTGAAGCTTTCTTT
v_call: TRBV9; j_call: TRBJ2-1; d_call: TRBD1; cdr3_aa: CASSSSWTGSDNEQFF; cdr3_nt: TGTGCCAGCAGCTCTTCCTGGACAGGGTCGGACAATGAGCAGTTCTTC
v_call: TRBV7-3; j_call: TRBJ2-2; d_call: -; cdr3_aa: CASSLILGPNAGELFF; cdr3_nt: TGTGCCAGCAGCTTAATTCTTGGGCCGAACGCCGGGGAGCTGTTTTTT
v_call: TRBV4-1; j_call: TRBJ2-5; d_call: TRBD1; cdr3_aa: CASGTGERETQYF; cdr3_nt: TGCGCCAGCGGTACAGGGGAACGGGAGACCCAGTACTTC
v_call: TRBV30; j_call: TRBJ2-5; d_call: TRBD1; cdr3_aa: CAWQTGLGETQYF; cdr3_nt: TGTGCCTGGCAGACAGGGTTGGGGGAGACCCAGTACTTC
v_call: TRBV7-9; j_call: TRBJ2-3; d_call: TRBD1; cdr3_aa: CASSRRGGGGTDTQYF; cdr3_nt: TGTGCCAGCAGCCGACGAGGGGGCGGAGGCACAGATACGCAGTATTTT
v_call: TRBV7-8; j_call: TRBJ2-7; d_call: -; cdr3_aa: CASSPLVSPPREQYF; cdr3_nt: TGTGCCAGCAGCCCACTAGTCAGCCCCCCGCGGGAGCAGTACTTC
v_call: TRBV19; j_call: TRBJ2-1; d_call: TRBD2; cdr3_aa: CASSPRLAGVYNEQFF; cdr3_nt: TGTGCCAGTAGTCCCAGACTAGCGGGGGTATACAATGAGCAGTTCTTC
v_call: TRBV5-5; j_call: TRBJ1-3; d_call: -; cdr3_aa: CASSLMTAPSGNTIYF; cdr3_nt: TGTGCCAGCAGCTTAATGACAGCGCCATCGGGAAACACCATATATTTT
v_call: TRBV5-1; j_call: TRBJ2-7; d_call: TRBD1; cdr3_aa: CASSSEIWTGDSGEQYF; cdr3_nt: TGCGCCAGCAGCTCGGAGATTTGGACAGGGGATTCGGGCGAGCAGTACTTC